Listed below are T cell receptor beta chains from one sample, sequenced in a study of chemoradiotherapy in HPV16-positive cancers. Using immunoSEQ multiplex PCR, the repertoire was profiled, and TCRdb retains in-frame clones only, with some absent. This table holds about 6,200 clones, about 83% found once. This sample comprised tumor tissue, obtained from a patient who underwent chemoradiotherapy. The receptors come from a human donor with HPV-associated anogenital cancer. The CDR3 runs from the conserved cysteine through the conserved F or W.

TRBV30	CAWSDQVAGYTF
TRBV7-9	CASSPWDNLNYGYTF
TRBV6-1	CASTRGATGELFF
TRBV9	CASSVVAGSSDTQYF
TRBV7-3	CASSASGNTQYF
TRBV11-2	CASSLYAGGSGTEAFF
TRBV13	CASSAKGAGGPQPQHF
TRBV28	CASSGTGTGRYEQYF
TRBV30	CAWSVGGGADTQYF
TRBV2	CASSESGYEQYF
TRBV10-3	CAISSGTYGYTF
TRBV5-1	CASSLAPRMPSEQYF
TRBV10-2	CASRLTRDLGSNEQFF
TRBV11-2	CASSLGGGFMDSPLHF
TRBV5-1	CASSLNGPNTGELFF
TRBV10-3	CAISEVPRIRGNEQYF
TRBV7-9	CASSSTKRSSYNEQFF
TRBV10-3	CAINEPGLAFDEQFF
TRBV7-2	CASSFVTGGHYEQYF
TRBV30	CASTGVGYGYTF
TRBV27	CASSLGREFGYTF
TRBV6-6	CASGVGSQAFF
TRBV5-5	CASSPGTGGPQPQHF
TRBV12-5	CASGFGAEQFF
TRBV7-9	CASSSDPNTEAFF
TRBV4-1	CASSQELAVSEQYF
TRBV19	CASTPSREGAQLPQHF
TRBV29-1	CSVEQGDTEAFF
TRBV27	CASSSRTGMASSGANVLTF
TRBV6-5	CASSQYPTDTQYF
TRBV5-5	CASSQQGDFGWRALHF
TRBV18	CASSPARGRAYEQYF
TRBV28	CASSFWAGGKGDTDTQYF
TRBV18	CASSPPVTGGLYGYTF
TRBV6-4	CASSDRAGEGEQYF
TRBV2	CASRVTDMNTEAFF
TRBV14	CASSHDRGKQFF
TRBV27	CASSLWSRSRTSGGTGELFF
TRBV7-9	CASSDTADLREQYF
TRBV19	CASSMTLGPQHF
TRBV6-4	CASSDSLETQYF
TRBV4-2	CASSPTQGQSYNEQFF
TRBV12-2	CASRQRLAGGCYEQYF
TRBV5-1	CASSSGQLTEAFF
TRBV6-1	CASRVTGGPYEQYF
TRBV7-6	CASSPSSRAGANVLTF
TRBV9	CASSLQGQPRQEQYF
TRBV11-2	CASSRKQANGELFF
TRBV5-1	CASSPQGREKLFF